This entry lists 14 T cell receptor beta chains sequenced from one sample in a study of blood T cells in healthy people across ages. For the second PCR, which ran for roughly 7 to 11 cycles, a sample-barcoded 5' primer and a J-beta primer mix were used. TCRdb recomputed calls from the 5' RACE reads with MiXCR, one row per CDR3 protein. The profile shows 800,000 or so distinct CDR3 sequences, around a quarter of them singletons. The data were also submitted as part of a second study, on T cells of mothers and their children.

Sequencing was carried out using blood. These receptors originate from a boy aged 10-17 years in good health.

There are a few counts of this clonotype. The V and J genes are TRBV29-1 and TRBJ1-1; the D is unclear. The ends were cut back, 7 bases at V and 0 bases at J, with 12 bases in the middle. The CDR3 sequence is 13 residues long. In germline, CDR1 is SQVTM, CDR2 ANQGSEA. CDR3 DNA sequence: TGCAGCGCTACGGGCAGCTTGAACACTGAAGCTTTCTTT. Translated: CSATGSLNTEAFF. Full variable domain (outside the CDR3, taken from reference TRBV29-1 and TRBJ1-1): SAVISQKPSRDICQRGTSLTIQCQVDSQVTMMFWYRQQPGQSLTLIATANQGSEATYESGFVIDKFPISRPNLTFSTLTVSNMSPEDSSIYLCSATGSLNTEAFFGQGTRLTVV.

The V call is TRBV5-6, the J call TRBJ2-3, with 7 positions matching TRBD2. J was trimmed by 3 bases and V by 1 base; bases with no gene match: 8. CDR3 length equals 16 residues. CDR1 SGHDT and CDR2 YYEEEE come from the germline V gene. CDR3 amino acids: CASSLTTGRETDTQYF. The DNA for the CDR3 is TGTGCCAGCAGCTTGACGACGGGGAGGGAGACAGATACGCAGTATTTT.

This chain connects TRBV7-3 to TRBJ2-5; D is possibly TRBD2 (5 bases). CDR1 and CDR2 (germline): SGHTA, FQGTGA. Trimming cost V 5 bases and J 5 bases, with 18 bases left between them. The CDR3 extends over 15 amino acids. CDR3 sequence reads: CASSLRHARGETQYF. CDR3 coding DNA: TGTGCCAGCAGCCTGAGACATGCGAGAGGGGAGACCCAGTACTTC.

A few counts support this clonotype. The chain recombines TRBV6-5 with TRBJ2-7; D gene unclear. CDR1 and CDR2 from the germline V gene are MNHEY and SVGAGI. Trimming removed 2 bases at V and 0 bases at J, with 8 bases between. This CDR3 is built from 14 residues. For the CDR3, the DNA is TGTGCCAGCAGTTACGGCACAGACTCCTACGAGCAGTACTTC. Translation gives CASSYGTDSYEQYF.

This sequence joins TRBV20-1 and TRBJ2-7; D is unresolved. Looked up from germline, CDR1 is DFQATT and CDR2 is SNEGSKA (reference sequence). V was pared by 4 bases and J by 2 bases, with 18 bases between. The CDR3 has 15 amino acids. The CDR3 coding sequence is TGCAGTGCTAACCGTAAGAGGCCCGACACCTACGAGCAGTACTTC. This codes for CSANRKRPDTYEQYF.

This clonotype has only a few counts. The rearrangement uses TRBV24-1 and TRBJ2-1, with TRBD2 matching over 11 bases. CDR1 and CDR2 (germline): KGHDR, SFDVKD. V lost 4 bases, J lost 6 bases, and 13 bases stayed unmatched. The CDR3 has 18 amino acids. This CDR3 reads CATSEPQRLLAGVNEQFF. Here the CDR3 DNA reads TGTGCCACCAGTGAACCTCAACGACTACTAGCGGGGGTCAATGAGCAGTTCTTC.

The rearrangement uses TRBV6-9 and TRBJ1-1; 8 bases agree with TRBD1. CDR3 length equals 16 residues. The germline CDR1 and CDR2 sequences are MNHGY and SVAAGI. V shed 6 bases, J shed 1 base, and the junction held 10 bases outside the gene matches. The CDR3 nucleotides are TGTGCCAGCAGGACGAGACAGGGGTGCCCGAACACTGAAGCTTTCTTT. This sequence encodes CASRTRQGCPNTEAFF.

This clonotype appeared once. Written as DNA, the CDR3 is TGTGCCAGCAGTTCCTTAGTGGGAGAAGATACGCAGTATTTT. Residues: CASSSLVGEDTQYF. The gene calls are TRBV12-3 or TRBV12-4 and TRBJ2-3; tentative D call: TRBD2 (5 bases). V gave up 4 bases and J gave up 5 bases, with 13 bases separating them. This CDR3 has 14 amino acids.

V and J are TRBV5-1 and TRBJ2-7, with 12 bases lining up with TRBD2. The CDR3 spans 16 residues. The junction had 7 bases not matched to a gene; V was cut back by 0 bases and J by 6 bases. CDR1 and CDR2 from the germline V gene are SGHRS and YFSETQ. CDR3 sequence reads: CASSLAGLAGFGEQYF. The CDR3 bases are TGCGCCAGCAGCTTGGCTGGACTAGCGGGATTTGGCGAGCAGTACTTC.

About this clonotype itself: Compared with germline, one end of the junction differs, possibly owing to a read error. The chain carries TRBV28 and TRBJ2-5; D uncertain. The CDR3 extends over 12 amino acids. Germline assignment: CDR1 MDHEN and CDR2 SYDVKM. The CDR3 loop reads CASRSALETQYF. The CDR3 region has the DNA TGCGCCAGCAGGTCGGCGTTAGAGACCCAGTACTTC.

This clonotype was observed a handful of times. The J gene is TRBJ1-2, the V gene TRBV21-1. TRBV21-1 constitutes a pseudogene. The CDR3 has 15 residues. The CDR3: CASSKLGMEYYGYTF. CDR3 in DNA: TGTGCCAGCAGCAAATTAGGAATGGAGTATTATGGCTACACCTTC.

The V call is TRBV5-4, the J call TRBJ2-5; D is possibly TRBD1 (5 bases). The J call could be wrong; TRBJ2-1 is a better fit for the DNA end. Germline-derived CDR1 and CDR2 are SGHNT and YYREEE (reference sequence). The CDR3 extends over 13 amino acids. CDR3 amino acids: CASSFGRVDEQFF. The CDR3 DNA sequence: TGTGCCAGCAGCTTTGGCAGGGTCGATGAGCAGTTCTTC.

This chain connects TRBV6-1 to TRBJ2-4, with a weak D call TRBD1 (6 bases). This CDR3 comprises 14 residues. The germline V and J ends were trimmed by 7 bases and 4 bases, with 14 bases remaining between them. Germline V gene lookup returns CDR1 MNHNS and CDR2 SASEGT. The CDR3 DNA reads TGTGCCAGCATGGCTGGGGGCAGGAAAAACATTCAGTACTTC. Its translation: CASMAGGRKNIQYF.

The chain carries TRBV7-9 and TRBJ1-2; D is undetermined. This CDR3 contains 12 residues. Trimming took off 2 bases at V and 8 bases at J, with 9 bases between the two ends. Per germline, CDR1 SEHNR and CDR2 FQNEAQ (reference sequence). The CDR3 region has the DNA TGTGCCAGCAGCTTAATCTCTGAAGGCTACACCTTC. Translation gives CASSLISEGYTF.